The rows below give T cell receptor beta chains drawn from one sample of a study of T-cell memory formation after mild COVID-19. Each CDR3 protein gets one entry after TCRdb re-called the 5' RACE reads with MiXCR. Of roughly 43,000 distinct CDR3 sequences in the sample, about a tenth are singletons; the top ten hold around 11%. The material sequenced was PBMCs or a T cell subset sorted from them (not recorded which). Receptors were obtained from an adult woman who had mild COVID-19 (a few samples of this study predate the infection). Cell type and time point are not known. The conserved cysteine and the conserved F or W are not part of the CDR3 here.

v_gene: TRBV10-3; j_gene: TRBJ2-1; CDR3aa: AISLSGTRGNEQF
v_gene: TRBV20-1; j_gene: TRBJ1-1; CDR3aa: SADRTGTNEAF
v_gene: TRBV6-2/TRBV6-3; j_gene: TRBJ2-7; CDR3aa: ASSYSGMGYEQY
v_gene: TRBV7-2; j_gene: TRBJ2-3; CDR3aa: ASSLTNGDTQY
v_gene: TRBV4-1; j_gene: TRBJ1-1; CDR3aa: ASTNHVGVWAEAF
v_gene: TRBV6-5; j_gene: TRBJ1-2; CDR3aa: ASRPQGGANYGYT
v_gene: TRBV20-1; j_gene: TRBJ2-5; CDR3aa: SAMGAGGQETQY
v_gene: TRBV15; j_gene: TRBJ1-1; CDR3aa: ATSRDGADMNTEAF
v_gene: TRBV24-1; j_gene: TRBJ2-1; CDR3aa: ATSVPGGDYEQF
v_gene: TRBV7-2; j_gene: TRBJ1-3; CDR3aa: ASSSGPSGNTIY
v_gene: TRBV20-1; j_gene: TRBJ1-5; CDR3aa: SAVGDGNQPQH
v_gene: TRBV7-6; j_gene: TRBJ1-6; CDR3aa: ASSLVEGVLENSPLH
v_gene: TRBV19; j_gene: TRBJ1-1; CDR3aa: ASSKGYTEAF
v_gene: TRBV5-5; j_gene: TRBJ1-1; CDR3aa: ASSLAGRAGGTEAF
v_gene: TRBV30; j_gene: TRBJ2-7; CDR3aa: AWSLRGPSGVEQY
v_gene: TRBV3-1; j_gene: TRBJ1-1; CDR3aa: ASSQSRVSEAF
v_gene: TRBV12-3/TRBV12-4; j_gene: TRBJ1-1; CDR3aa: ASSLGGLSEAF
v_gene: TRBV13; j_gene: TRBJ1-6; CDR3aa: ASSLGGGRTPYSPLH
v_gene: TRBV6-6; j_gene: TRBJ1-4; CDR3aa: ASSYRQLQATNEKLF
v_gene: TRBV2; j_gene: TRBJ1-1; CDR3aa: ASRPATGAF
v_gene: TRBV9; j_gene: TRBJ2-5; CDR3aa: ASSVDLFETQY
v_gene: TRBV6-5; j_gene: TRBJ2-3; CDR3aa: ATSAADTQY
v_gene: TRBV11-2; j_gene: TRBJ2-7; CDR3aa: ASSLRQGLSYEQY
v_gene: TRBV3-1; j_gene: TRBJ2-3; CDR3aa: ASSQGTGSKY
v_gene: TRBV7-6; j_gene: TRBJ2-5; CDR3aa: ASSSILRGETQY
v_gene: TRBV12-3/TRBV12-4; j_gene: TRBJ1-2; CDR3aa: ASRGGQSYGYT